A single sample is the source of the 23 T cell receptor beta chains below, sequenced in a study of cytomegalovirus exposure and HLA in healthy donors (dated by TCRdb to about 2017). Library construction relied on the immunoSEQ multiplex PCR assay. The multiplex PCR relied on a mix of 60 forward primers for TCR Vbeta segments and 13 reverse primers for TCR Jbeta segments. TCRdb re-hosts the immuneACCESS table, in-frame sequences only. Its copies lack some clones; in the studies checked, an unresolved V gene accounts for under half of them, and the cause for the rest is not known. The sample includes about 150,000 clones, with 65% to 80% observed a single time. About 4% of the sample is in the top ten clones. The sample taken for sequencing was PBMCs. Receptors were obtained from a woman between 40 and 50 years old in good health and CMV-seronegative.

V is TRBV7-9 and J is TRBJ2-5, with TRBD2 identical over 8 bases. This CDR3 contains 15 residues. The V gene end was trimmed by 3 bases and the J gene end by 3 bases; junction bases not matched to a gene: 6. Looked up from germline, CDR1 is SEHNR and CDR2 is FQNEAQ (reference sequence). The CDR3 here is CASSFTGGTKETQYF. DNA for the CDR3: TGTGCCAGCAGCTTTACGGGAGGGACTAAAGAGACCCAGTACTTC. The whole variable domain, remainder taken from reference TRBV7-9 and TRBJ2-5, is DTGVSQNPRHKITKRGQNVTFRCDPISEHNRLYWYRQTLGQGPEFLTYFQNEAQLEKSRLLSDRFSAERPKGSFSTLEIQRTEQGDSAMYLCASSFTGGTKETQYFGPGTRLLVL.

Only one count was recorded for this clone. This chain uses TRBV7-9 with TRBJ2-1; 12 nucleotides agree with TRBD2. Trimming cost V 5 bases and J 0 bases; bases outside gene matches: 8. The CDR3 is 18 residues long. Germline V gives CDR1 SEHNR, CDR2 FQNEAQ (reference sequence). The CDR3, as DNA: TGTGCCAGCAGCCCGAAACTAGCGGGGGGATACTCCTACAATGAGCAGTTCTTC. Translation gives CASSPKLAGGYSYNEQFF.

The chain uses TRBV21-1 and TRBJ1-2; no check of the table's D call, TRBD1, against the DNA was made. TRBV21-1 is a listed pseudogene. The CDR3 has 14 residues. The CDR3 region has the DNA TGTGCCAGCACTGAATACACATCTAACTATGGCTACACCTTC. This encodes CASTEYTSNYGYTF.

CDR3 coding DNA: TGCAGCGTTGGGGGGACAGGGGAAAGGACGACTGAAGCTTTCTTT. Translating it yields CSVGGTGERTTEAFF. This sequence joins TRBV29-1 and TRBJ1-1, with 10 bases matching TRBD1. Germline V gives CDR1 SQVTM, CDR2 ANQGSEA. V lost 4 bases and J lost 5; bases outside the gene matches: 10. This CDR3 has 15 amino acids.

The chain links TRBV11-3 to TRBJ2-5; 8 bases agree with TRBD1. Trimming took 3 bases from V and 2 from J; bases not matched to a gene: 2. The V gene's germline CDR1 is SGHNT and CDR2 YENEEA. The CDR3 length is 14 residues. CDR3 bases: TGTGCCAGCAGCTTGGGACAGGCGCAAGAGACCCAGTACTTC. Residues: CASSLGQAQETQYF. Filled out from reference TRBV11-3 and TRBJ2-5, the complete variable domain reads EAGVVQSPRYKIIEKKQPVAFWCNPISGHNTLYWYLQNLGQGPELLIRYENEEAVDDSQLPKDRFSAERLKGVDSTLKIQPAELGDSAVYLCASSLGQAQETQYFGPGTRLLVL.

The chain couples TRBV11-3 to TRBJ2-2; 8 bases match TRBD1. CDR1 and CDR2 from the germline V gene are SGHNT and YENEEA. V shed 5 bases, J shed 3 bases, and the junction held 5 bases outside the gene matches. The CDR3 length is 15 residues. The CDR3 is CASSDRGIDTGELFF. The CDR3, as DNA: TGTGCCAGCAGCGACAGGGGTATAGACACCGGGGAGCTGTTTTTT.

This chain uses TRBV7-9 with TRBJ2-2; 7 bases align to TRBD1. In germline, CDR1 is SEHNR, CDR2 FQNEAQ (reference sequence). The CDR3 extends over 16 amino acids. J was trimmed by 8 bases and V by 2 bases; bases with no gene match: 11. The CDR3 here is CASSLRQGPGSGELFF. CDR3 nucleotide sequence: TGTGCCAGCAGCTTAAGACAGGGCCCTGGGTCAGGGGAGCTGTTTTTT. Full variable domain (remainder filled in from reference TRBV7-9 and TRBJ2-2): DTGVSQNPRHKITKRGQNVTFRCDPISEHNRLYWYRQTLGQGPEFLTYFQNEAQLEKSRLLSDRFSAERPKGSFSTLEIQRTEQGDSAMYLCASSLRQGPGSGELFFGEGSRLTVL.

The chain recombines TRBV28 with TRBJ1-6, with D perhaps matching TRBD1 (5 bases). CDR3 size: 15 residues. The germline V gene encodes CDR1 MDHEN and CDR2 SYDVKM. V lost 3 bases and J lost 6, with 12 bases in between. In DNA form, the CDR3 reads TGTGCCAGCAGTTTCTCCTACAGGCTTAATTCACCCCTCCACTTT. Its protein is CASSFSYRLNSPLHF.

The chain joins TRBV6-5 to TRBJ2-4, with TRBD2 matching over 7 bases. The CDR3 totals 16 residues. Germline CDR1 reads MNHEY; CDR2 reads SVGAGI. V shed 0 bases, J shed 0 bases, and the junction held 2 bases outside the gene matches. In DNA form, the CDR3 reads TGTGCCAGCAGTTACTCGCGGGGGTTAGCCAAAAACATTCAGTACTTC. The encoded protein is CASSYSRGLAKNIQYF.

J is TRBJ1-1 and V is TRBV5-6, with a tentative D call TRBD1 (6 bases). Looked up from germline, CDR1 is SGHDT and CDR2 is YYEEEE. The CDR3 length is 15 residues. V gave up 4 bases and J gave up 10 bases, with 23 bases separating them. CDR3 in amino acids: CASSPTGQPGRGAFF. CDR3 sequence (DNA): TGTGCCAGCAGCCCCACAGGACAGCCGGGGAGGGGAGCTTTCTTT.

This chain connects TRBV28 to TRBJ2-3, with D perhaps TRBD1 (6 bases). Germline lookup yields CDR1 MDHEN and CDR2 SYDVKM. V was pared by 9 bases and J by 5 bases, with 12 bases between. The CDR3 runs 12 residues. CDR3 coding DNA: TGTGCCAGTCAGGGGTCTAGAGATACGCAGTATTTT. It specifies CASQGSRDTQYF.

The DNA of the CDR3 is TGTGCCAGCAGCTTGGACAGGGAAAGGGATGGCTACACCTTC. Its translation: CASSLDRERDGYTF. The chain employs TRBV5-4 and TRBJ1-2; a possible D gene is TRBD1 (6 bases). Germline V lookup: CDR1 SGHNT, CDR2 YYREEE (reference sequence). CDR3 length: 14 residues. The V end was cut by 0 bases, the J end by 6 bases, with 12 bases between.

The J gene is TRBJ1-5, the V gene TRBV10-2; D may be TRBD1 (5 bases). Trimming cost V 2 bases and J 5 bases, with 13 bases left between them. The CDR3 length is 15 residues. In germline, CDR1 is WSHSY, CDR2 SAAADI. Here the CDR3 DNA reads TGCGCCAGCAGTGAGAGCGCAGGGATGGATCAGCCCCAGCATTTT. Its protein product is CASSESAGMDQPQHF.

This chain uses TRBV6-6 with TRBJ2-3, with 7 bases fitting TRBD2. Germline-derived CDR1 and CDR2 are MNHNY and SVGAGI (reference sequence). V dropped 6 bases and J dropped 1; count of bases not matched to a gene: 7. This CDR3 has 15 residues. The CDR3: CASSSRSGGTDTQYF. CDR3 bases: TGTGCCAGCAGCTCTAGGAGCGGGGGCACAGATACGCAGTATTTT.

J is TRBJ2-3 and V is TRBV5-1; 9 nucleotides match TRBD1. Looked up from germline, CDR1 is SGHRS and CDR2 is YFSETQ. J was trimmed by 6 bases and V by 4 bases; bases with no gene match: 6. The CDR3 loop spans 14 amino acids. The CDR3 spells CASSPRDRADTQYF. CDR3 DNA sequence: TGCGCCAGCAGCCCTCGGGACAGGGCGGATACGCAGTATTTT.

The gene calls are TRBV28 and TRBJ1-4; a weak D match, TRBD1 (5 bases). V was shortened by 6 bases and J by 4 bases, with 9 bases between the two germline ends. This CDR3 is built from 13 residues. Germline CDR1 reads MDHEN; CDR2 reads SYDVKM. Here the CDR3 reads CASRGHNNEKLFF. CDR3 nucleotide sequence: TGTGCCAGCAGAGGACACAATAATGAAAAACTGTTTTTT.

V is TRBV6-5 and J is TRBJ2-7; 8 nucleotides match TRBD1. CDR1 and CDR2 from the germline V gene are MNHEY and SVGAGI. The CDR3 totals 14 residues. After removal of 6 bases from V and 6 bases from J, the junction contained 10 bases not matched to a gene. The CDR3 reads CASSREDRVGEQYF. The CDR3 nucleotides are TGTGCCAGCAGCCGTGAGGACAGGGTGGGCGAGCAGTACTTC.

The rearrangement links TRBV28 to TRBJ1-2; TRBD1 aligns across 8 bases. V lost 4 bases and J lost 8; bases outside the gene matches: 3. There are 12 residues in the CDR3. The germline V gene has CDR1 MDHEN and CDR2 SYDVKM. CDR3 residues: CASSSDRGGYTF. The CDR3, as DNA: TGTGCCAGCAGTTCCGACAGGGGAGGCTACACCTTC.

Here the CDR3 reads CASSLARGSPGYTF. The CDR3 DNA follows: TGTGCCAGCAGCTTGGCCAGGGGCAGCCCCGGCTACACCTTC. The chain combines TRBV5-4 with TRBJ1-2; tentatively, D is TRBD1 (6 bases). This CDR3 is built from 14 residues. The germline V gene has CDR1 SGHNT and CDR2 YYREEE (reference sequence). V lost 0 bases, J lost 8 bases, and 14 bases lay in between.

CDR3 residues: CASSDSSRLLQFF. The CDR3 DNA sequence: TGTGCCAGCAGTGACTCCTCGCGACTGCTGCAGTTCTTC. The rearrangement joins TRBV25-1 to TRBJ2-1; no clear D gene. V was pared by 3 bases and J by 12 bases, with 15 bases between. CDR1 and CDR2 (germline): MGHDK, SYGVNS. This CDR3 is 13 amino acids long. Full variable domain (rest looked up from reference TRBV25-1 and TRBJ2-1): EADIYQTPRYLVIGTGKKITLECSQTMGHDKMYWYQQDPGMELHLIHYSYGVNSTEKGDLSSESTVSRIRTEHFPLTLESARPSHTSQYLCASSDSSRLLQFFGPGTRLTVL.

The rearrangement links TRBV18 to TRBJ2-1; 9 bases map to TRBD1. With V trimmed by 3 bases and J by 8 bases, 8 bases remained unmatched. CDR1 and CDR2 (germline): KGHSH, LQKENI. This CDR3 region has 15 residues. This CDR3 reads CASSPPGQGGDEQFF. The CDR3 region has the DNA TGTGCCAGCTCACCGCCGGGACAGGGAGGGGATGAGCAGTTCTTC.

The chain is built from TRBV10-1 and TRBJ1-3; 10 bases map to TRBD1. The CDR3 is made up of 13 amino acids. The ends lost 8 bases at V and 4 bases at J; junction bases unmatched: 2. Germline assignment: CDR1 WNHNN and CDR2 SYGVQD (reference sequence). The CDR3 spells CASGTGDGNTIYF. Here the CDR3 DNA reads TGCGCCAGCGGGACAGGGGACGGAAACACCATATATTTT.

The V and J genes are TRBV27 and TRBJ2-3; 10 bases map to TRBD2. CDR1 is MNHEY and CDR2 is SMNVEV in the germline V gene (reference sequence). This CDR3 comprises 16 residues. V dropped 5 bases and J dropped 5; count of bases not matched to a gene: 10. The CDR3 protein is CASSNDTGTSVDTQYF. In DNA form, the CDR3 reads TGTGCCAGCAGTAATGATACCGGGACTAGCGTAGATACGCAGTATTTT.